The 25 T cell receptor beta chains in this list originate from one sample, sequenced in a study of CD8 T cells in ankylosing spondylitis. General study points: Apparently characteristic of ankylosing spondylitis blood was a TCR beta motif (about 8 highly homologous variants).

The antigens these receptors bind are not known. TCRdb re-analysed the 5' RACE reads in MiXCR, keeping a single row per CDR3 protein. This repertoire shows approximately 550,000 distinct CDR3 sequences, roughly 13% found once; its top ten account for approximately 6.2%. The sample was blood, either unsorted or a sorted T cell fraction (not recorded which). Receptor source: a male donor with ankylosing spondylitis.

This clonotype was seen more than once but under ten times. CDR3 bases: TGTGCCAGCAGCCCAAATTCCCTCTACGAGCAGTACGTC. This encodes CASSPNSLYEQYV. V gene TRBV5-5 combines with J gene TRBJ2-7; D is ambiguous. Germline V gene sequence: CDR1 SGHKS, CDR2 YYEKEE (reference sequence). V gave up 4 bases and J gave up 3 bases, with 11 bases separating them. The CDR3 has 13 residues.

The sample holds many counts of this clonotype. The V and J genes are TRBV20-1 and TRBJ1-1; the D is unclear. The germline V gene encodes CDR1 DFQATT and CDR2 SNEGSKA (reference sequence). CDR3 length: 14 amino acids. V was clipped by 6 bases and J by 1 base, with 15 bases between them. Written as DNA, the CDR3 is TGCAGTGCGATAAGGGCAGCGAGGAACACTGAAGCTTTCTTT. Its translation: CSAIRAARNTEAFF.

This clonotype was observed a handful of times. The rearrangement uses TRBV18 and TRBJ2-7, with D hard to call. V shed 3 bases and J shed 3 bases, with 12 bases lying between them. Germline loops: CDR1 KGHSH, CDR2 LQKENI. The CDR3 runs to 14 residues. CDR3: CASSPGPSSYEQYV. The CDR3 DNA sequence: TGTGCCAGCTCACCCGGCCCCTCAAGCTACGAGCAGTACGTC.

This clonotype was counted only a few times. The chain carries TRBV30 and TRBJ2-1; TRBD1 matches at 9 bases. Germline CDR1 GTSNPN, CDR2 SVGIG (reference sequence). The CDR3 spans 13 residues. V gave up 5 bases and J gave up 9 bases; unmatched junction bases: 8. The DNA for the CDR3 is TGTGCCTGGGGGACAGGGTGGGAGGGTGAGCAGTTCTTC. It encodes CAWGTGWEGEQFF.

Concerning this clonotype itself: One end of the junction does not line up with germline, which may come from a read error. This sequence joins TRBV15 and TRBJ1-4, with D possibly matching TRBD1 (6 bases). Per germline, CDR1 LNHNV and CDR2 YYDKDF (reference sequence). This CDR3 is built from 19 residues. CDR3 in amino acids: CATSRDLVGQSATNEKLSF. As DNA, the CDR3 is TGTGCCACCAGCAGAGATTTGGTCGGACAGAGCGCAACTAATGAAAAACTGTCTTTT.

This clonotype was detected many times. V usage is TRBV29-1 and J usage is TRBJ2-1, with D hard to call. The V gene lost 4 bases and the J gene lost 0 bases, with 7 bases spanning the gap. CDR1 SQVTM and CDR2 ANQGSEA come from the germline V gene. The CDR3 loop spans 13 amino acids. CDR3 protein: CSVGQSSYNEQFF. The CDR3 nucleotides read TGCAGCGTTGGGCAAAGCTCCTACAATGAGCAGTTCTTC.

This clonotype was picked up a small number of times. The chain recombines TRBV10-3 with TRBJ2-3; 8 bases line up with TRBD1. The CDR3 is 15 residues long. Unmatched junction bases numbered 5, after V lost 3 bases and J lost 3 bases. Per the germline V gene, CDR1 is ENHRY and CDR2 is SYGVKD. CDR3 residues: CAISEGTGNTDTQYF. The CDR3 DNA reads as TGTGCCATCAGTGAAGGGACAGGAAATACAGATACGCAGTATTTT.

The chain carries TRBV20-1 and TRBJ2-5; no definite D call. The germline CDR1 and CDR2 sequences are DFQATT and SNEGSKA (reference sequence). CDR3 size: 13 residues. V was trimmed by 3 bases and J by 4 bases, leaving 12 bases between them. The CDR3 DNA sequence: TGCAGTGCTAGGATTCCTCGAAGAGAGACCCAGTACTTC. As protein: CSARIPRRETQYF.

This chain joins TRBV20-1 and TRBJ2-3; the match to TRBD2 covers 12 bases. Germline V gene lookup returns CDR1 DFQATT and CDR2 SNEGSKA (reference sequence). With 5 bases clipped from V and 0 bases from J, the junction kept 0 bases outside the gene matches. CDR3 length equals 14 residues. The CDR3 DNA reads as TGCAGTGCTGGGACTAGCGGGAGCACAGATACGCAGTATTTT. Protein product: CSAGTSGSTDTQYF.

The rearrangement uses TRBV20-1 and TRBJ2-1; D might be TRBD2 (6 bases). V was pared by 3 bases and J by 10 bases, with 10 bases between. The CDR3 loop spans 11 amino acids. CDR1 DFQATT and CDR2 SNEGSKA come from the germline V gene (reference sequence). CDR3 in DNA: TGCAGTGCTAGCGGGAGTTGGGAGCAGTTCTTC. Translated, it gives CSASGSWEQFF.

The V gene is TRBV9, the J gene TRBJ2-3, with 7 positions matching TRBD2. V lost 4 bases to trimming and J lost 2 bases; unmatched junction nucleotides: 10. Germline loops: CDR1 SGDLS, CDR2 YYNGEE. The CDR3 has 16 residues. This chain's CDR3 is CASSSQREKYTDTQYF. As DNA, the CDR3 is TGTGCCAGCAGCTCCCAGCGGGAAAAGTACACAGATACGCAGTATTTT.

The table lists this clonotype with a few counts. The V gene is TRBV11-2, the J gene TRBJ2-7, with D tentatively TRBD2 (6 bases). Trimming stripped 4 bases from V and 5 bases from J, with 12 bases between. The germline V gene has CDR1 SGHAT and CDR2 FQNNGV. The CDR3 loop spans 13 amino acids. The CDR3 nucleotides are TGTGCCAGCAGCTCGACCGGGACTGACGAGCAGTACGTC. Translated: CASSSTGTDEQYV.

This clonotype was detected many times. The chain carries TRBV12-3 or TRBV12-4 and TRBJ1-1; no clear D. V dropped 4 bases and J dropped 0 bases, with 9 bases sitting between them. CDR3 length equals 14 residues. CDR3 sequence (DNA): TGTGCCAGCAGTTACGCCAGCATGAACACTGAAGCTTTCTTT. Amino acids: CASSYASMNTEAFF.

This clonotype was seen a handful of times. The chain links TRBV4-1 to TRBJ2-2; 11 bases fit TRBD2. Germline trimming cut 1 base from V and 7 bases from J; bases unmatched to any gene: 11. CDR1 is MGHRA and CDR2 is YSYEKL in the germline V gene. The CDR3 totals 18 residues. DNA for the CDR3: TGCGCCAGCAGCCAAGTTGGGACTAGCGGAGCCCCCGGCGGGGAGCTGTTTTTT. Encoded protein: CASSQVGTSGAPGGELFF.

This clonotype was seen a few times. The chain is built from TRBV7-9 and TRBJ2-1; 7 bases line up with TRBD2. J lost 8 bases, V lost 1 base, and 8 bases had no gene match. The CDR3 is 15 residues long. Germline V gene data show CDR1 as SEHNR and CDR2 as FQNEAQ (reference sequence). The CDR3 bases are TGTGCCAGCAGCTTAGGGCTAGCGGCCGCAGATGAGCAGTTCTTC. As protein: CASSLGLAAADEQFF.

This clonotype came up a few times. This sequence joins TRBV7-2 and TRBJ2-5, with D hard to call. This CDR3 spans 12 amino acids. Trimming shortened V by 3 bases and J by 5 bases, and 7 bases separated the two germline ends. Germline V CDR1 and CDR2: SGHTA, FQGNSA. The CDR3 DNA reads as TGTGCCAGCAGCTTTTACTCGGAGACCCAGTACTTC. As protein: CASSFYSETQYF.

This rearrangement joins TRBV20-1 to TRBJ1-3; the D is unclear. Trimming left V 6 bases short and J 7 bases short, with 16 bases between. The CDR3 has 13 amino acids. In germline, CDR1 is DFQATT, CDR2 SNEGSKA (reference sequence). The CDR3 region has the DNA TGCAGTGCCAGTAAGGGTAATAGTAACACCATATATTTT. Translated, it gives CSASKGNSNTIYF.

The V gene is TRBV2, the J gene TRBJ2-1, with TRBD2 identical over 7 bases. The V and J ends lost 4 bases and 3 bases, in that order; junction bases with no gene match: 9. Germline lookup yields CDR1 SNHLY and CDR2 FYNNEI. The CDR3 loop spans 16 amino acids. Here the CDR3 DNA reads TGTGCCAGCAGTGCCGGGGGGAGGGGTAACTACAATGAGCAGTTCTTC. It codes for CASSAGGRGNYNEQFF.

CDR3 nucleotides: TGTGCCAGCAGCTTAAAGATGAGGGGTTACGAGCAGTACTTC. This translates into CASSLKMRGYEQYF. This chain connects TRBV7-2 to TRBJ2-7; D assignment may be TRBD1 or TRBD2 (5 bases each). The germline V and J ends were trimmed by 2 bases and 4 bases, with 12 bases remaining between them. Per the germline V gene, CDR1 is SGHTA and CDR2 is FQGNSA. The CDR3 runs 14 residues.

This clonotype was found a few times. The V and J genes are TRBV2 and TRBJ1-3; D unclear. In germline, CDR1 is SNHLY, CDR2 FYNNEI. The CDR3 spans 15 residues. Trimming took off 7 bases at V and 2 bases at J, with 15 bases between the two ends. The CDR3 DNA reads TGTGCCAGCACCAAAAGGGAAGGGACTGGAAACACCATATATTTT. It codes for CASTKREGTGNTIYF.

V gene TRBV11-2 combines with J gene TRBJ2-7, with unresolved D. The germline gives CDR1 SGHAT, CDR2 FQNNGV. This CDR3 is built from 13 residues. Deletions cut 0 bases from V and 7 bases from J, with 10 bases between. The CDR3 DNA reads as TGTGCCAGCAGCTTAGATCGTCAAGCTGAGCAGTACTTC. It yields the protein CASSLDRQAEQYF.

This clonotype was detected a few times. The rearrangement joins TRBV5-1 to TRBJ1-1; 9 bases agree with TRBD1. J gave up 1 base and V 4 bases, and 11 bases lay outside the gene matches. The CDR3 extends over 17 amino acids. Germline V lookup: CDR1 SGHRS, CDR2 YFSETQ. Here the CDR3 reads CASSPGQGLPPNTEAFF. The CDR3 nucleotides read TGCGCCAGCAGCCCGGGACAGGGTTTACCTCCGAACACTGAAGCTTTCTTT.

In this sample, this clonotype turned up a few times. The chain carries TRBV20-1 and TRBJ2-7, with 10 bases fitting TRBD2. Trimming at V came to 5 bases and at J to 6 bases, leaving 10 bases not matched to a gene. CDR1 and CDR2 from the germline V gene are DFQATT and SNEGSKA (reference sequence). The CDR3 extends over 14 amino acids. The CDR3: CSAGRGLAGVEQYF. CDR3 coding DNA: TGCAGTGCTGGGAGAGGCCTAGCGGGAGTCGAGCAGTACTTC.

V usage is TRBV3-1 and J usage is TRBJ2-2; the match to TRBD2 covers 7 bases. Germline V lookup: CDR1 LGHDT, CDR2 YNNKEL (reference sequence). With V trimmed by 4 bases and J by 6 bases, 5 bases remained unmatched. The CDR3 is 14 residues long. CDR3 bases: TGTGCCAGCAGCCGGGTAGCGGGTCCCGGGGAGCTGTTTTTT. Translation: CASSRVAGPGELFF.

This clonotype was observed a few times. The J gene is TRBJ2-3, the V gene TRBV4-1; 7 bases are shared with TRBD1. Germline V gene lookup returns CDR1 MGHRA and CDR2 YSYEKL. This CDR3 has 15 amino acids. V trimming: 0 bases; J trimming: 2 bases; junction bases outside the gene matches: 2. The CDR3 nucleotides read TGCGCCAGCAGCCAAGAGACAGGGTACACAGATACGCAGTATTTT. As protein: CASSQETGYTDTQYF.